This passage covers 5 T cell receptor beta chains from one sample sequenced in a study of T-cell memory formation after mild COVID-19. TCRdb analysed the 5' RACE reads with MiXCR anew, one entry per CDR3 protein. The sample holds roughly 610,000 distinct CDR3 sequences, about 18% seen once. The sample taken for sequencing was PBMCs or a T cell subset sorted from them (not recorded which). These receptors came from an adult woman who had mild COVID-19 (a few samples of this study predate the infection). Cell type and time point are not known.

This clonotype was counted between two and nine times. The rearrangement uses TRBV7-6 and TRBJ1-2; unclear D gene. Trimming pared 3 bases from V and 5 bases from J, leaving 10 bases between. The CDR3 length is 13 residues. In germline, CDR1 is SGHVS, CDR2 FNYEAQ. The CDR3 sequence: CASSLKGVYGYTF. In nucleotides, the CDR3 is TGTGCCAGCAGCTTGAAGGGAGTATATGGCTACACCTTC.

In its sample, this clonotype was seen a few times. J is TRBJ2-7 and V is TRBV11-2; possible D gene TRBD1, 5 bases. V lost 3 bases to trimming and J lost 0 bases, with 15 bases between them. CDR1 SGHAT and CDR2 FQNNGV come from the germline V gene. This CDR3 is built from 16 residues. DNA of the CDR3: TGTGCCAGCAGCTTTCGACAGATAGCAACCTCCTACGAGCAGTACTTC. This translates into CASSFRQIATSYEQYF.

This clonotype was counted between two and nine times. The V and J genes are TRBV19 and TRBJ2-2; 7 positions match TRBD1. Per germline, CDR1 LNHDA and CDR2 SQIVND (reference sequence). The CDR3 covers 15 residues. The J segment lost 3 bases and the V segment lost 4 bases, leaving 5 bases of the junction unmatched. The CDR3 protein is CASSNRDRDTGELFF. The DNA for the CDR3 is TGTGCCAGTAGTAACCGGGACAGAGACACCGGGGAGCTGTTTTTT.

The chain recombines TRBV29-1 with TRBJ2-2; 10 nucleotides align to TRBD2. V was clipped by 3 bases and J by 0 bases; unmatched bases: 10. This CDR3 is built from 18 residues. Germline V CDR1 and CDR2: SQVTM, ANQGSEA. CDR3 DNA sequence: TGCAGCGTTGAGGGGGCTAGCGGGGGACTCGCGAACACCGGGGAGCTGTTTTTT. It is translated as CSVEGASGGLANTGELFF.

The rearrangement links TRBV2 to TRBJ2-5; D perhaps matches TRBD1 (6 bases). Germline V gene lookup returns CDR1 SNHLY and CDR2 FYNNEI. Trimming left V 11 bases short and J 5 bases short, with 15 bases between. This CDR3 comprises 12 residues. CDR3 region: CAGTGTRETQYF. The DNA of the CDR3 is TGTGCCGGAACCGGGACAAGGGAGACCCAGTACTTC.